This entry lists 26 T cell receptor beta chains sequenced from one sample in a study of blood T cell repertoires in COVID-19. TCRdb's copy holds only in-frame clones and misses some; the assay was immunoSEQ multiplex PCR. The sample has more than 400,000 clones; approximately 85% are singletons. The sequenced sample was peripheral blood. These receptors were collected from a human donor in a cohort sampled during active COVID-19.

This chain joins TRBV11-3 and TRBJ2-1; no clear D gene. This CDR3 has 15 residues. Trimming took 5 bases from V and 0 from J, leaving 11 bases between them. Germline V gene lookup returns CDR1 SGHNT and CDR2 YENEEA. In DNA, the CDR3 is TGTGCCAGCAGCCAGCAGGCAGGCTCCTACAATGAGCAGTTCTTC. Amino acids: CASSQQAGSYNEQFF.

In nucleotides, the CDR3 is TGTGCCAGCAGCGTAGGCCTGGGACAGGGGGTAGACTATGGCTACACCTTC. It is translated as CASSVGLGQGVDYGYTF. The rearrangement joins TRBV9 to TRBJ1-2; 11 bases agree with TRBD1. The CDR3 is made up of 17 amino acids. Germline V gives CDR1 SGDLS, CDR2 YYNGEE. The J segment lost 3 bases and the V segment lost 0 bases, leaving 7 bases of the junction unmatched.

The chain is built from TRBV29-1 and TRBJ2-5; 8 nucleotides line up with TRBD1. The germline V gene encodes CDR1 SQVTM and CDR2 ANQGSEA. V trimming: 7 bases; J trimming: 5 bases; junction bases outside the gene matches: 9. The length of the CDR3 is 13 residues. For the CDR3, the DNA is TGCAGCGCCACCGGACAGGGACGGGAGACCCAGTACTTC. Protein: CSATGQGRETQYF. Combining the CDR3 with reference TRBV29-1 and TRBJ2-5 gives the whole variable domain SAVISQKPSRDICQRGTSLTIQCQVDSQVTMMFWYRQQPGQSLTLIATANQGSEATYESGFVIDKFPISRPNLTFSTLTVSNMSPEDSSIYLCSATGQGRETQYFGPGTRLLVL.

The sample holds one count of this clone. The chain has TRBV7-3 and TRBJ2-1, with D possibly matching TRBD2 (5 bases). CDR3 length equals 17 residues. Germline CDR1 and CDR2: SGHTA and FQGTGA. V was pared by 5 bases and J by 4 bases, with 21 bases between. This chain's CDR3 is CASSPEIGLGKYNEQFF. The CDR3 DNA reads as TGTGCCAGCAGCCCAGAAATAGGACTTGGGAAGTACAATGAGCAGTTCTTC. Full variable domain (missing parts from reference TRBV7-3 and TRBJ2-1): GAGVSQTPSNKVTEKGKYVELRCDPISGHTALYWYRQSLGQGPEFLIYFQGTGAADDSGLPNDRFFAVRPEGSVSTLKIQRTERGDSAVYLCASSPEIGLGKYNEQFFGPGTRLTVL.

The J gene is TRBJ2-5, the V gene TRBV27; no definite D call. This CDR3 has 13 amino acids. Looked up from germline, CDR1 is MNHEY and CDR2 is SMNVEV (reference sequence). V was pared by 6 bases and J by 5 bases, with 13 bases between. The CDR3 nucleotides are TGTGCCAGCAGCTATAGAGTGCGGGAGACCCAGTACTTC. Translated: CASSYRVRETQYF.

The CDR3 sequence: CASSLGLIATEQFF. In DNA form, the CDR3 reads TGTGCCAGCAGCTTGGGACTAATAGCGACTGAGCAGTTCTTC. This chain uses TRBV7-3 with TRBJ2-1; TRBD2 agrees at 7 bases. This CDR3 contains 14 residues. Trimming took 3 bases from V and 9 from J; bases not matched to a gene: 8. Germline CDR1 SGHTA, CDR2 FQGTGA. The full variable domain, completed using reference TRBV7-3 and TRBJ2-1, is GAGVSQTPSNKVTEKGKYVELRCDPISGHTALYWYRQSLGQGPEFLIYFQGTGAADDSGLPNDRFFAVRPEGSVSTLKIQRTERGDSAVYLCASSLGLIATEQFFGPGTRLTVL.

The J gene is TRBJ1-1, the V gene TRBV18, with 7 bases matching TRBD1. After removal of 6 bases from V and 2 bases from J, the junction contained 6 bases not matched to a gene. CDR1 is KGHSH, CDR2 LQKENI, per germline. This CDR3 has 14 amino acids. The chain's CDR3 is CASSPRGFNTEAFF. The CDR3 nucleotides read TGTGCCAGCTCTCCCAGGGGGTTTAACACTGAAGCTTTCTTT.

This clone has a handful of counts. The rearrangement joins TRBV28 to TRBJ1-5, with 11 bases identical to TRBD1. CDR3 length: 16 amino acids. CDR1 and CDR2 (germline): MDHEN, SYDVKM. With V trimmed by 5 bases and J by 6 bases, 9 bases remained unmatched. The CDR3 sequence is CASSPIPDRGLQPQHF. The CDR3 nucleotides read TGTGCCAGCAGTCCAATCCCGGACAGGGGGCTTCAGCCCCAGCATTTT. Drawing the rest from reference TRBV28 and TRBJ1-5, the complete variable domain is DVKVTQSSRYLVKRTGEKVFLECVQDMDHENMFWYRQDPGLGLRLIYFSYDVKMKEKGDIPEGYSVSREKKERFSLILESASTNQTSMYLCASSPIPDRGLQPQHFGDGTRLSIL.

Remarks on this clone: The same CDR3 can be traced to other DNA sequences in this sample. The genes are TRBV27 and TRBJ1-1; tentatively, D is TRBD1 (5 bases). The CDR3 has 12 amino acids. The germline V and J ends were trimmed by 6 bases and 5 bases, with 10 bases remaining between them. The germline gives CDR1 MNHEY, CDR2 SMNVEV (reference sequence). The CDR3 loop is CASSRGGTEAFF. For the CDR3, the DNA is TGTGCCAGCAGCCGGGGGGGGACTGAAGCTTTCTTT.

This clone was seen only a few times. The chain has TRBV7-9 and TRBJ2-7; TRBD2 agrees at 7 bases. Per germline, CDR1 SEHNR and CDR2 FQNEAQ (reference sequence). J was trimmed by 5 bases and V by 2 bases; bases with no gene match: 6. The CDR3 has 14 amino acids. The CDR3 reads CASSLYAGRDEQYF. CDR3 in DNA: TGTGCCAGCAGCTTATACGCTGGGAGGGACGAGCAGTACTTC.

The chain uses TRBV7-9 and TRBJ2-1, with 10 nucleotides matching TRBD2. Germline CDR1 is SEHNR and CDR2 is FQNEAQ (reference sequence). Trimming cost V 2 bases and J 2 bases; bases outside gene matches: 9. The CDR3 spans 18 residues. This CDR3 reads CASSLWQGSGRTYNEQFF. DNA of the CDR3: TGTGCCAGCAGCTTATGGCAGGGTAGCGGGAGGACCTACAATGAGCAGTTCTTC.

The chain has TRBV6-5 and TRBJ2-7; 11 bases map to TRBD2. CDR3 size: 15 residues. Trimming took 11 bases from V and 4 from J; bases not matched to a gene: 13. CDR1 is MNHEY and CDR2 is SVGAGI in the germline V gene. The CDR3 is CAGSLAGGPQYEQYF. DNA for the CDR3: TGTGCCGGTAGTCTAGCGGGAGGCCCCCAGTACGAGCAGTACTTC.

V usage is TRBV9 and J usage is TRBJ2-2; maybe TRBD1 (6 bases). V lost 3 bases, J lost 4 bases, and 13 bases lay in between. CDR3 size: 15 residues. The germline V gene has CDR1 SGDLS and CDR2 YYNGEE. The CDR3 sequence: CASSALDRPTGELFF. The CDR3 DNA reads TGTGCCAGCAGCGCCCTTGACAGGCCCACCGGGGAGCTGTTTTTT.

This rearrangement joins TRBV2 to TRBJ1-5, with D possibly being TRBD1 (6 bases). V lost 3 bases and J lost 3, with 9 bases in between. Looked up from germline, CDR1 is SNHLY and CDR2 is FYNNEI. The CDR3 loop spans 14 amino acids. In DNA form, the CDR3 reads TGTGCCAGCAGTGACGGACAGAACAATCAGCCCCAGCATTTT. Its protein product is CASSDGQNNQPQHF.

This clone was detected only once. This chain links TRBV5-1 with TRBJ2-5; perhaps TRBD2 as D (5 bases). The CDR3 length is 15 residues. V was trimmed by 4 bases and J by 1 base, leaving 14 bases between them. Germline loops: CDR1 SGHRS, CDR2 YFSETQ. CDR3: CASSRRVGVQETQYF. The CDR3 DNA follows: TGCGCCAGCAGCCGGCGGGTCGGGGTCCAAGAGACCCAGTACTTC.

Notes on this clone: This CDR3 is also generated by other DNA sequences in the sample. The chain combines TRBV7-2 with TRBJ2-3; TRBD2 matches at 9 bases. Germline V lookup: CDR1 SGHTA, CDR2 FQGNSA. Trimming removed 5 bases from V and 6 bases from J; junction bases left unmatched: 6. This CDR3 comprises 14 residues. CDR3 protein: CASSSGLASDTQYF. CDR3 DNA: TGTGCCAGCAGCAGCGGACTAGCGTCTGATACGCAGTATTTT.

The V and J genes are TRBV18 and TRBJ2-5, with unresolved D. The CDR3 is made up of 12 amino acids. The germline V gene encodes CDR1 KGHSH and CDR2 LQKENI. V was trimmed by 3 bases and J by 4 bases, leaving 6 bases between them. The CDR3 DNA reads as TGTGCCAGCTCACCGGCATCAGAGACCCAGTACTTC. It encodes CASSPASETQYF.

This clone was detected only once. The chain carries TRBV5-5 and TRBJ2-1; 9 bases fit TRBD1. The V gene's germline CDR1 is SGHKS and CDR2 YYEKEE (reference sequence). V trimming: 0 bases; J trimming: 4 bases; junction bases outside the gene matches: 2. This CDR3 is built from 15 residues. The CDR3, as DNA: TGTGCCAGCAGCTTGGAGGGACAGGGTTACAATGAGCAGTTCTTC. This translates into CASSLEGQGYNEQFF.

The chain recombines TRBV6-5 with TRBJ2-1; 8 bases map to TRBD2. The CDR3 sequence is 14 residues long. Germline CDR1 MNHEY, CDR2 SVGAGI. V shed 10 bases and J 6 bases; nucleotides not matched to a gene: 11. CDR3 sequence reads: CAIPTSENSNEQFF. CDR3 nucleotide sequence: TGTGCCATCCCGACTAGCGAAAATTCCAATGAGCAGTTCTTC.

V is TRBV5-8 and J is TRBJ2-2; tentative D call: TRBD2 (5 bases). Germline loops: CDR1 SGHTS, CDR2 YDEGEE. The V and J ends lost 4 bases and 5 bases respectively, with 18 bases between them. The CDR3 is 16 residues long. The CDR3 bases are TGTGCCAGCAGCCCACCCCTCGGTCGGGGAACCGGGGAGCTGTTTTTT. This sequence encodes CASSPPLGRGTGELFF.

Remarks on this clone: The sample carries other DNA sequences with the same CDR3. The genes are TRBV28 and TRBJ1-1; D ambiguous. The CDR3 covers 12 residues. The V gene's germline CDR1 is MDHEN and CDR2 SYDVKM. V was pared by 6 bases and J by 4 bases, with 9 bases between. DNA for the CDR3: TGTGCCAGCAGCTCAGGTGTCACTGAAGCTTTCTTT. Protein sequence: CASSSGVTEAFF.

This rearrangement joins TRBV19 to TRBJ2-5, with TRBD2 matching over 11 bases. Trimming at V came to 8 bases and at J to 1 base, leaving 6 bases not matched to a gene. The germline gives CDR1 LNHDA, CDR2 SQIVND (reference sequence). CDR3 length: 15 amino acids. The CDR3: CASGRLAGTQETQYF. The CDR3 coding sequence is TGTGCCAGTGGAAGACTAGCGGGAACCCAAGAGACCCAGTACTTC. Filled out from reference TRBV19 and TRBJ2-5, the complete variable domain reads DGGITQSPKYLFRKEGQNVTLSCEQNLNHDAMYWYRQDPGQGLRLIYYSQIVNDFQKGDIAEGYSVSREKKESFPLTVTSAQKNPTAFYLCASGRLAGTQETQYFGPGTRLLVL.

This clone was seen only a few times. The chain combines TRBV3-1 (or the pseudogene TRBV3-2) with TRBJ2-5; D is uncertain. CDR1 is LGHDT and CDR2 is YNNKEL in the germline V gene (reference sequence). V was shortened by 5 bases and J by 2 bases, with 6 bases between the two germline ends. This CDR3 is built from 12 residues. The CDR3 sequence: CASSFVQETQYF. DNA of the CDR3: TGTGCCAGCAGCTTCGTTCAAGAGACCCAGTACTTC.

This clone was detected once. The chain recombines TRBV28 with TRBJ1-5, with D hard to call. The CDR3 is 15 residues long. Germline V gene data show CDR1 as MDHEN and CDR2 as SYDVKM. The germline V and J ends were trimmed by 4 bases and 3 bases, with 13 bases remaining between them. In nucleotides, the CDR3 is TGTGCCAGCAGTTCGCAGGCCTCCTTCAATCAGCCCCAGCATTTT. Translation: CASSSQASFNQPQHF.

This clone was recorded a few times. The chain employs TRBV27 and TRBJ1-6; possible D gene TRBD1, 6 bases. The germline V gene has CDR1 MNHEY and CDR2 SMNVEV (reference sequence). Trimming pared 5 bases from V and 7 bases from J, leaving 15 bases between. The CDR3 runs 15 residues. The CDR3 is CASSPRGFPNSPLHF. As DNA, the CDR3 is TGTGCCAGCAGTCCAAGGGGGTTCCCCAATTCACCCCTCCACTTT.

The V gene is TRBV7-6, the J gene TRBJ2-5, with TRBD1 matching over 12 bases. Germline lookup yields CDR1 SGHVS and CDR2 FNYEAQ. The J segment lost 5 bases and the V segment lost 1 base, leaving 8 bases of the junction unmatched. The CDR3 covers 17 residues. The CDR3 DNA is TGTGCCAGCAGCTTAGTCCGGGGACAGGGGGCGCAGGAGACCCAGTACTTC. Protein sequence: CASSLVRGQGAQETQYF.